This TCR beta chain stems from a study of cytomegalovirus exposure and HLA in healthy donors. The study, taken as a whole, reports: Some V segments, including TRBV6-2 and TRBV6-3, were excluded as indistinguishable.

The CDR3 runs to 15 residues. With 5 bases clipped from V and 0 bases from J, the junction kept 3 bases outside the gene matches. Germline assignment: CDR1 SGHTA and CDR2 FQGNSA. The study ran its PCR with 60 Vbeta and 13 Jbeta primers. Here immunoSEQ multiplex PCR was the method, and the copy in TCRdb shows in-frame clones only, minus some. The sample has roughly 190,000 clones, around nine tenths seen once. As to this clone: Its antigen remains unidentified.

The sequenced sample was PBMCs. The V gene is TRBV7-2, the J gene TRBJ2-7, with 11 bases identical to TRBD2. This sequence originates from a woman under 30 in good health and CMV-seronegative. CDR3 protein: CASSITSGGSYEQYF. The DNA for the CDR3 is TGTGCCAGCAGCATTACTAGCGGGGGCTCCTACGAGCAGTACTTC.